This TCR beta chain was recovered during a study of CD8+ T cells in alopecia areata. Overall study findings and caveats: Clonality was higher in lesional than normal scalp, especially in alopecia totalis/universalis.

A word on this clone: The antigen remains undetermined.

Following RNA extraction, reverse transcription yielded cDNA that acted as the sequencing template. Libraries were prepared by immunoSEQ multiplex PCR; TCRdb keeps only in-frame clonotypes and omits some of them. The sample includes about 110,000 clones, 45% to 70% of them seen just once. The CDR3 covers 13 residues. Looked up from germline, CDR1 is SGHRS and CDR2 is YFSETQ. Trimming removed 0 bases at V and 5 bases at J, with 5 bases between. Specimen: CD8+ T cells sorted from blood. The chain couples TRBV5-1 to TRBJ2-2; D gene ambiguous. This receptor was obtained from a human donor in good health. CDR3 sequence reads: CASSLGSTGELFF. CDR3 coding DNA: TGCGCCAGCAGCTTGGGCTCGACCGGGGAGCTGTTTTTT.